Below, one TCR beta chain is given with its context. Relative to the germline gene, one junction end is altered; a read error may explain this. These data are taken from a study of blood T cell repertoires in COVID-19. Study in general: Material from acute and convalescent COVID-19 was sourced from the United States, Italy and Spain.

In the original analysis: Estimated nucleated cell counts came from reference gene primer amplification. TCRdb keeps only in-frame clones here, not all; method: immunoSEQ multiplex PCR. The D gene and trimming were derived from the DNA, and the V and J assignments and clone size from that table. The repertoire has 150,000 or so clones, 87% of them found once; the top ten carry roughly 4%. Participants classified as exposed had met a COVID-19 case within 2 weeks before study entry. The CDR3 is 15 amino acids. Germline CDR1 and CDR2: KGHSH and LQKENI. The sequence was obtained from a middle-aged woman who had been exposed to COVID-19. Sample: PBMCs or T cells enriched from blood (not recorded which). V and J are TRBV18 and TRBJ1-1; 7 positions agree with TRBD1. Here the CDR3 DNA reads TGTGCCAACTCAGCCCGGGACAGTTCGAACACTGAAGCTTTCTTT. Encoded protein: CANSARDSSNTEAFF. The variable domain in full, with the rest retrieved from reference TRBV18 and TRBJ1-1, is NAGVMQNPRHLVRRRGQEARLRCSPMKGHSHVYWYRQLPEEGLKFMVYLQKENIIDESGMPKERFSAEFPKEGPSILRIQQVVRGDSAAYFCANSARDSSNTEAFFGQGTRLTVV.